This paragraph covers one TCR beta chain sequence. These data come from a study of blood T cell repertoires in COVID-19. The table came from immunoSEQ multiplex PCR; TCRdb's copy has only in-frame clones and leaves some out. The table lists 200,000 to 300,000 clones, around 84% of them singletons, with over 5% in the top ten. Germline V lookup: CDR1 SGHVS, CDR2 FNYEAQ. This CDR3 spans 15 amino acids. Trimming took off 5 bases at V and 2 bases at J, with 12 bases between the two ends. Input material: peripheral blood. The receptor was isolated from a woman aged 55-69 years with COVID-19, enrolled during active disease. The chain recombines TRBV7-6 with TRBJ2-2; D is perhaps TRBD2 (6 bases). The CDR3 here is CASSPDSGNTGELFF. CDR3 sequence (DNA): TGTGCCAGCAGCCCAGATAGCGGCAACACCGGGGAGCTGTTTTTT. Supplemented by reference TRBV7-6 and TRBJ2-2, the full variable domain reads GAGVSQSPRYKVTKRGQDVALRCDPISGHVSLYWYRQALGQGPEFLTYFNYEAQQDKSGLPNDRFSAERPEGSISTLTIQRTEQRDSAMYRCASSPDSGNTGELFFGEGSRLTVL.